The 30 T cell receptor beta chains below were found in one sample sequenced in a study of STAT3 mutations in large granular lymphocyte leukemia (dated by TCRdb to the late 2010s). Overall study results and their limits: Every T-LGLL patient showed at least one immunodominant TCRbeta clonotype, and about half showed multiple immunodominant subclonotypes.

Preparation of the library involved the immunoSEQ multiplex PCR assay. TCRdb retrieved this table from immuneACCESS and kept in-frame rearrangements only. Not all clones are present; in checked studies, unresolved V genes account for under half, and no reason is known for the remainder. The sample profile shows roughly 1,300 clones; around 2.5% of them were found once. Approximately 60% of the sample rests with the top ten. Their antigens remain unidentified. The sequencing input was PBMCs. The receptors here all came from a human donor with T large granular lymphocyte leukemia. Some clones in this sample may be carry-over from other donors' samples.

V is TRBV5-3 and J is TRBJ1-1; D is perhaps TRBD1 (5 bases). TRBV5-3 is an ORF, with its function uncertain. Trimming cost V 5 bases and J 2 bases, with 13 bases left between them. The CDR3 totals 14 residues. CDR3 sequence reads: CARSSVGTNTEAFF. DNA for the CDR3: TGTGCCAGAAGTTCCGTCGGGACCAACACTGAAGCTTTCTTT.

The gene calls are TRBV7-2 and TRBJ2-7; D might be TRBD2 (6 bases). The germline V and J ends were trimmed by 2 bases and 3 bases, with 8 bases remaining between them. Germline V gene sequence: CDR1 SGHTA, CDR2 FQGNSA. This CDR3 spans 13 amino acids. The chain's CDR3 is CASSLRRGYEQYF. CDR3 coding DNA: TGTGCCAGCAGCTTAAGGCGGGGCTACGAGCAGTACTTC.

By proportion, this clone is medium-sized. J is TRBJ2-3 and V is TRBV9, with no clear D. V dropped 3 bases and J dropped 2 bases, with 7 bases sitting between them. The CDR3 extends over 13 amino acids. CDR1 is SGDLS and CDR2 is YYNGEE in the germline V gene. CDR3 in amino acids: CASSGDYTDTQYF. The CDR3 bases are TGTGCCAGCAGCGGGGATTACACAGATACGCAGTATTTT.

A few counts support this clone. This chain connects TRBV29-1 to TRBJ2-7; 10 positions agree with TRBD1. The CDR3 sequence is 13 residues long. J gave up 3 bases and V 5 bases, and 4 bases lay outside the gene matches. Germline values: CDR1 SQVTM, CDR2 ANQGSEA. CDR3 coding DNA: TGCAGCGTTAAGACAGGGGGCCTCTACGAGCAGTACTTC. It yields the protein CSVKTGGLYEQYF.

This clone was seen a few times. This chain joins TRBV29-1 and TRBJ2-7; TRBD1 matches at 7 bases. V was clipped by 7 bases and J by 1 base; unmatched bases: 4. The CDR3 runs 12 residues. From germline, CDR1 is SQVTM and CDR2 ANQGSEA. Here the CDR3 reads CSARDRSYEQYF. DNA of the CDR3: TGCAGCGCCCGGGACAGATCCTACGAGCAGTACTTC.

V is TRBV7-9 and J is TRBJ1-2, with 10 bases that match TRBD1. CDR3 length: 15 residues. Germline V gene sequence: CDR1 SEHNR, CDR2 FQNEAQ (reference sequence). With V trimmed by 3 bases and J by 8 bases, 9 bases remained unmatched. The CDR3 reads CASSLGTGTGDGYTF. As DNA, the CDR3 is TGTGCCAGCAGCTTGGGTACCGGGACAGGGGACGGCTACACCTTC.

This clone was found a few times. The rearrangement links TRBV29-1 to TRBJ2-7, with a weak D call TRBD1 (6 bases). The V gene lost 1 base and the J gene lost 0 bases, with 13 bases spanning the gap. This CDR3 is built from 15 residues. In germline, CDR1 is SQVTM, CDR2 ANQGSEA. This CDR3 is CSVEVWEGGSYEQYF. The CDR3 DNA follows: TGCAGCGTTGAAGTATGGGAAGGGGGCTCCTACGAGCAGTACTTC.

This clone was counted only a few times. The J gene is TRBJ2-7, the V gene TRBV28; D remains unclear. This CDR3 spans 15 amino acids. V was shortened by 6 bases and J by 3 bases, with 18 bases between the two germline ends. Germline CDR1 reads MDHEN; CDR2 reads SYDVKM. CDR3 bases: TGTGCCAGCAGCCCTCACATTAGCCCTTTCTACGAGCAGTACTTC. The encoded protein is CASSPHISPFYEQYF.

The rearrangement links TRBV4-3 to TRBJ1-6; possible D gene TRBD1, 5 bases. CDR3 size: 18 residues. From germline, CDR1 is LGHNA and CDR2 YSLEER. The V and J ends lost 2 bases and 7 bases respectively, with 21 bases between them. The CDR3 protein is CASSQRRETASLNSPLHF. CDR3 sequence (DNA): TGCGCCAGCAGCCAACGCCGAGAGACAGCCTCACTCAATTCACCCCTCCACTTT.

The J gene is TRBJ2-5, the V gene TRBV5-1, with D tentatively TRBD1 (6 bases). The CDR3 loop spans 16 amino acids. The V and J ends lost 0 bases and 5 bases respectively, with 17 bases between them. The germline CDR1 and CDR2 sequences are SGHRS and YFSETQ. The CDR3 spells CASSLDVGTTVETQYF. As DNA, the CDR3 is TGCGCCAGCAGCTTGGATGTCGGGACAACGGTCGAGACCCAGTACTTC.

This clone was observed a handful of times. CDR3 sequence reads: CASSLVTSGSKQYF. The CDR3 bases are TGTGCCAGCAGCTTAGTGACTAGCGGGAGTAAGCAGTACTTC. V and J are TRBV7-2 and TRBJ2-7, with 12 bases identical to TRBD2. This CDR3 contains 14 residues. Germline assignment: CDR1 SGHTA and CDR2 FQGNSA. V shed 1 base, J shed 8 bases, and the junction held 3 bases outside the gene matches.

The V call is TRBV27, the J call TRBJ2-7, with D possibly being TRBD1 (6 bases). V gave up 5 bases and J gave up 3 bases, with 11 bases separating them. The CDR3 has 13 residues. The germline V gene encodes CDR1 MNHEY and CDR2 SMNVEV (reference sequence). CDR3 coding DNA: TGTGCCAGCAGTCCACAGGGATTCTACGAGCAGTACTTC. Its translation is CASSPQGFYEQYF.

V is TRBV7-2 and J is TRBJ1-1; the match to TRBD1 covers 7 bases. V lost 4 bases to trimming and J lost 4 bases; unmatched junction nucleotides: 6. CDR1 and CDR2 from the germline V gene are SGHTA and FQGNSA. CDR3 length equals 14 residues. CDR3 region: CASSYLTGTTEAFF. As DNA, the CDR3 is TGTGCCAGCAGCTACCTGACAGGGACCACTGAAGCTTTCTTT. Variable domain in full (rest from reference TRBV7-2 and TRBJ1-1): GAGVSQSPSNKVTEKGKDVELRCDPISGHTALYWYRQSLGQGLEFLIYFQGNSAPDKSGLPSDRFSAERTGGSVSTLTIQRTQQEDSAVYLCASSYLTGTTEAFFGQGTRLTVV.

This chain connects TRBV30 to TRBJ1-2; 11 bases fit TRBD1. Germline trimming cut 5 bases from V and 4 bases from J; bases unmatched to any gene: 0. Germline lookup yields CDR1 GTSNPN and CDR2 SVGIG (reference sequence). This CDR3 contains 12 residues. The CDR3 here is CAWGTGGYGYTF. CDR3 nucleotide sequence: TGTGCCTGGGGGACAGGGGGCTATGGCTACACCTTC.

The chain joins TRBV29-1 to TRBJ2-1; the D is unclear. V was clipped by 2 bases and J by 5 bases, with 7 bases between them. The CDR3 covers 12 residues. CDR1 is SQVTM and CDR2 is ANQGSEA in the germline V gene. CDR3 loop: CSVETANNEQFF. The CDR3 nucleotides read TGCAGCGTTGAAACGGCCAACAATGAGCAGTTCTTC.

By sample share, this clone is medium-sized. The chain employs TRBV4-1 and TRBJ2-5; 7 nucleotides match TRBD2. This CDR3 contains 15 residues. The germline V gene encodes CDR1 MGHRA and CDR2 YSYEKL. Unmatched junction bases numbered 7, after V lost 1 base and J lost 5 bases. The DNA for the CDR3 is TGCGCCAGCAGCCAAGGGGTAGCGGGCGGTGAGACCCAGTACTTC. It yields the protein CASSQGVAGGETQYF.

There are a few counts of this clone. V usage is TRBV30 and J usage is TRBJ1-2, with a tentative D call TRBD1 (5 bases). Between the trimmed V and J ends, which lost 8 bases and 6 bases, there was a span of 16 bases. Germline CDR1 reads GTSNPN; CDR2 reads SVGIG (reference sequence). CDR3 length equals 12 residues. For the CDR3, the DNA is TGTGCCACCGGCGGGGGTAGGAATGGCTACACCTTC. It is translated as CATGGGRNGYTF.

The chain combines TRBV5-1 with TRBJ2-7; a weak D match, TRBD1 (7 bases). This CDR3 is built from 15 residues. Trimming shortened V by 2 bases and J by 2 bases, and 14 bases separated the two germline ends. Germline V gene sequence: CDR1 SGHRS, CDR2 YFSETQ. The CDR3 DNA follows: TGCGCCAGCAGCTTTCAGGGGGGAGCGACCTACGAGCAGTACTTC. This encodes CASSFQGGATYEQYF.

V usage is TRBV7-6 and J usage is TRBJ2-7, with TRBD2 matching 9 bases. The V gene's germline CDR1 is SGHVS and CDR2 FNYEAQ. The CDR3 consists of 14 residues. V trimming: 1 base; J trimming: 6 bases; junction bases outside the gene matches: 4. The DNA for the CDR3 is TGTGCCAGCAGCTTAGTGGCGGGGGGGTTCGAGCAGTACTTC. Encoded protein: CASSLVAGGFEQYF. Complete variable domain (other parts from reference TRBV7-6 and TRBJ2-7): GAGVSQSPRYKVTKRGQDVALRCDPISGHVSLYWYRQALGQGPEFLTYFNYEAQQDKSGLPNDRFSAERPEGSISTLTIQRTEQRDSAMYRCASSLVAGGFEQYFGPGTRLTVT.

V and J are TRBV20-1 and TRBJ2-1, with 7 nucleotides matching TRBD2. Germline assignment: CDR1 DFQATT and CDR2 SNEGSKA (reference sequence). This CDR3 is built from 9 residues. V shed 5 bases, J shed 15 bases, and the junction held 4 bases outside the gene matches. The CDR3 spells CSAGGVGFF. The CDR3 DNA reads as TGCAGTGCTGGGGGGGTCGGGTTCTTC.

The CDR3 sequence: CSAGTGSGETQYF. The CDR3 nucleotides are TGCAGCGCGGGGACAGGTTCAGGGGAGACCCAGTACTTC. This chain joins TRBV29-1 and TRBJ2-5; the match to TRBD1 covers 8 bases. CDR1 and CDR2 (germline): SQVTM, ANQGSEA. Germline trimming cut 7 bases from V and 5 bases from J; bases unmatched to any gene: 9. There are 13 residues in the CDR3.

This clone was counted between two and nine times. The rearrangement uses TRBV29-1 and TRBJ2-1, with TRBD1 as a possible D gene (6 bases). The CDR3 is made up of 15 amino acids. V was trimmed by 3 bases and J by 3 bases, leaving 15 bases between them. Germline CDR1 is SQVTM and CDR2 is ANQGSEA. In nucleotides, the CDR3 is TGCAGCGTTGAGGGCGAGGTAGGGGGCTACAATGAGCAGTTCTTC. It specifies CSVEGEVGGYNEQFF.

The V call is TRBV11-2, the J call TRBJ2-5, with D maybe TRBD2 (7 bases). Trimming pared 1 base from V and 5 bases from J, leaving 14 bases between. The germline V gene encodes CDR1 SGHAT and CDR2 FQNNGV. The CDR3 is made up of 15 amino acids. The CDR3 here is CASSLAGGQVETQYF. CDR3 DNA: TGTGCCAGCAGCTTAGCCGGGGGGCAGGTCGAGACCCAGTACTTC.

This clone appeared a few times. The J gene is TRBJ1-2, the V gene TRBV29-1, with D tentatively TRBD1 (5 bases). CDR1 is SQVTM, CDR2 ANQGSEA, per germline. Trimming took 2 bases from V and 6 from J, leaving 10 bases between them. There are 12 residues in the CDR3. This CDR3 reads CSVEWGRHGYTF. Written as DNA, the CDR3 is TGCAGCGTTGAATGGGGACGGCATGGCTACACCTTC.

By sample fraction, this clone is medium-sized. The chain recombines TRBV9 with TRBJ2-1, with D perhaps TRBD1 or TRBD2 (5 bases each). V was clipped by 4 bases and J by 8 bases, with 16 bases between them. Germline CDR1 reads SGDLS; CDR2 reads YYNGEE. CDR3 size: 14 residues. The CDR3 DNA reads TGTGCCAGCAGCATCAGACTACTGGGGGATGAGCAGTTCTTC. Protein: CASSIRLLGDEQFF.

The chain is built from TRBV4-3 and TRBJ2-7; TRBD1 is a possible D gene (6 bases). Deletions cut 3 bases from V and 7 bases from J, with 19 bases between. This CDR3 is built from 15 residues. Germline lookup yields CDR1 LGHNA and CDR2 YSLEER. CDR3 in amino acids: CASSQDRDTLREQYF. CDR3 DNA sequence: TGCGCCAGCAGCCAGGACCGGGACACTCTTCGAGAGCAGTACTTC.

The J gene is TRBJ1-2, the V gene TRBV29-1; weak D call: TRBD1 (6 bases). Germline V CDR1 and CDR2: SQVTM, ANQGSEA. There are 12 residues in the CDR3. Trimming cost V 2 bases and J 5 bases, with 9 bases left between them. CDR3 sequence: CSVEKDSYGYTF. The CDR3 DNA reads as TGCAGCGTTGAAAAGGACAGTTATGGCTACACCTTC.

In DNA, the CDR3 is TGTGCCTGGAGGCAATCCCGAGGGACTAGCGGTTACAATGAGCAGTTCTTC. This translates into CAWRQSRGTSGYNEQFF. This chain links TRBV30 with TRBJ2-1; TRBD2 aligns across 11 bases. Germline V CDR1 and CDR2: GTSNPN, SVGIG (reference sequence). CDR3 length: 17 amino acids. The ends lost 3 bases at V and 4 bases at J; junction bases unmatched: 11.

This chain connects TRBV5-1 to TRBJ2-7; 9 positions match TRBD1. V shed 3 bases and J 5 bases; nucleotides not matched to a gene: 6. The CDR3 length is 14 residues. Looked up from germline, CDR1 is SGHRS and CDR2 is YFSETQ. The CDR3 region is CASSSPGQGDEQYF. The DNA of the CDR3 is TGCGCCAGCAGCTCCCCGGGACAGGGCGACGAGCAGTACTTC.

This clone was observed a handful of times. The chain has TRBV5-1 and TRBJ2-3; no reliable D call. The ends were cut back, 2 bases at V and 4 bases at J, with 8 bases in the middle. This CDR3 has 13 amino acids. Germline values: CDR1 SGHRS, CDR2 YFSETQ. In DNA form, the CDR3 reads TGCGCCAGCAGCTTAGGCGGCCCAGATACGCAGTATTTT. This codes for CASSLGGPDTQYF.